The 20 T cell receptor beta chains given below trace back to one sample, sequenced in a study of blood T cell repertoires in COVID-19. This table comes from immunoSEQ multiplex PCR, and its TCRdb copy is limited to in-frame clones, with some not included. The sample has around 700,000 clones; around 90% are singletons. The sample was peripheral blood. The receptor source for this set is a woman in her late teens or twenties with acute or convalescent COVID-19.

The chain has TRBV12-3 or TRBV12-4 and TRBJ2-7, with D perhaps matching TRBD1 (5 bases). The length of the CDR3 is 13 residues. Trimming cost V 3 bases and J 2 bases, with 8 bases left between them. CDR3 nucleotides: TGTGCCAGCAGTTTGGGGCCGACCTACGAGCAGTACTTC. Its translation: CASSLGPTYEQYF.

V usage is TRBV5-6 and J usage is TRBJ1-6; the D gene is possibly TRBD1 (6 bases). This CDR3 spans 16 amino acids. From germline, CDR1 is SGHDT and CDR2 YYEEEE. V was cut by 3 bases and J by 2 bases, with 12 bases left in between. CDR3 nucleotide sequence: TGTGCCAGCAGCTCCGGGGGGGCTACCTATAATTCACCCCTCCACTTT. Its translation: CASSSGGATYNSPLHF.

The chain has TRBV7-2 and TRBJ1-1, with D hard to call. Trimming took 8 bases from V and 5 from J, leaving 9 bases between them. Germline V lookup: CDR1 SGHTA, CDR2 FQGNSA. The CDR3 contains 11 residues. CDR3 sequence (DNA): TGTGCCAGCGGCAGGCGAACTGAAGCTTTCTTT. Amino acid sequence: CASGRRTEAFF.

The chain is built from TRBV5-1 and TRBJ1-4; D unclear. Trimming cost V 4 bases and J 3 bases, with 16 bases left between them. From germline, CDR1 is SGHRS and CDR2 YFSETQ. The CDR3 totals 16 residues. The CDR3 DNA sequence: TGCGCCAGCAGCCAGACGACCGGGTTGCCTAATGAAAAACTGTTTTTT. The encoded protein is CASSQTTGLPNEKLFF.

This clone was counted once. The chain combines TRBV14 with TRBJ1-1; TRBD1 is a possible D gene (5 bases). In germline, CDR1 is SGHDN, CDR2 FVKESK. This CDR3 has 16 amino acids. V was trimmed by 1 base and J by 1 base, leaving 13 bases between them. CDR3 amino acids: CASSQGGPWGNTEAFF. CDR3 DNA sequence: TGTGCCAGCAGCCAAGGGGGCCCTTGGGGGAACACTGAAGCTTTCTTT. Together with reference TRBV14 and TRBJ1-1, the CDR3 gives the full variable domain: EAGVTQFPSHSVIEKGQTVTLRCDPISGHDNLYWYRRVMGKEIKFLLHFVKESKQDESGMPNNRFLAERTGGTYSTLKVQPAELEDSGVYFCASSQGGPWGNTEAFFGQGTRLTVV.

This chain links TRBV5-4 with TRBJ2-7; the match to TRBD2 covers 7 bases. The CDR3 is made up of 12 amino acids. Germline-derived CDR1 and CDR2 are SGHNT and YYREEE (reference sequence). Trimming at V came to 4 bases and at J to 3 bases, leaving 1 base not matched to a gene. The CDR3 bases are TGTGCCAGCAGCCCGGGGGGCTACGAGCAGTACTTC. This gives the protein CASSPGGYEQYF.

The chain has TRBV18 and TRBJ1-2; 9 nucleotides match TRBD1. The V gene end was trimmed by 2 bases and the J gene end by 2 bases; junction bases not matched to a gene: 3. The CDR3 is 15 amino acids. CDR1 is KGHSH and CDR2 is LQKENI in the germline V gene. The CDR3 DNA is TGTGCCAGCTCACCAGTGGGACAGGGAAACTATGGCTACACCTTC. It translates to CASSPVGQGNYGYTF.

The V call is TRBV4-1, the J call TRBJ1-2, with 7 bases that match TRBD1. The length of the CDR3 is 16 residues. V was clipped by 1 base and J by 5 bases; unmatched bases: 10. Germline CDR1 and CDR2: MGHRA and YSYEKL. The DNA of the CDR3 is TGCGCCAGCAGCCAAGTTTTAAGGGGGCAAGAATATGGCTACACCTTC. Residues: CASSQVLRGQEYGYTF.

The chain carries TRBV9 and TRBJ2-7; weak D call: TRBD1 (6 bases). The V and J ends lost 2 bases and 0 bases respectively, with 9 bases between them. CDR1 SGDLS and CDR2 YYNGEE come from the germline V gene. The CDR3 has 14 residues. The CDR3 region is CASSVGHSSYEQYF. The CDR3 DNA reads TGTGCCAGCAGCGTGGGACACAGCTCCTACGAGCAGTACTTC.

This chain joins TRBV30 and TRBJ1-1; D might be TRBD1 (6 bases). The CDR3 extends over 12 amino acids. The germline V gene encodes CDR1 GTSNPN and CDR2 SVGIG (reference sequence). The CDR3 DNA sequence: TGTGCGTGGTATAAGAGACAGGCCGAAGCTTTCTTT. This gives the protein CAWYKRQAEAFF.

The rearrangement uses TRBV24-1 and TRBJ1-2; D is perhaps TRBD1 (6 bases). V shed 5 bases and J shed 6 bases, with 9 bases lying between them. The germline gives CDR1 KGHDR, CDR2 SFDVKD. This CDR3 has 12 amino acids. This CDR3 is CATSAGVDGYTF. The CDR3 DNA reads TGTGCCACCAGTGCAGGGGTGGATGGCTACACCTTC.

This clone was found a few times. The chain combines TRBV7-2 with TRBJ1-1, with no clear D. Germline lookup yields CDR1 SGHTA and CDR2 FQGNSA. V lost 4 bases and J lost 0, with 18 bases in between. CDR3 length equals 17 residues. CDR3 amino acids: CASSSGYLFGLNTEAFF. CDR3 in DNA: TGTGCCAGCAGCTCCGGATATTTGTTCGGGTTGAACACTGAAGCTTTCTTT.

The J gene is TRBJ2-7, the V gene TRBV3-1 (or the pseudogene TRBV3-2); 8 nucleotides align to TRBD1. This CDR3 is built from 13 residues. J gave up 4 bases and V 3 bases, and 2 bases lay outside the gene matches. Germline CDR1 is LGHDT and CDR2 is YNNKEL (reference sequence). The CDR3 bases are TGTGCCAGCAGCCAGAGACAGGGGTACGAGCAGTACTTC. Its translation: CASSQRQGYEQYF.

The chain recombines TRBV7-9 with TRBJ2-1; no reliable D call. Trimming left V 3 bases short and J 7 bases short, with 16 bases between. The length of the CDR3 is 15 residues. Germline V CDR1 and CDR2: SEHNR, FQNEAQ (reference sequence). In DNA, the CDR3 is TGTGCCAGCAGCTTCCCGGGTGGCCTAAAAAATGAGCAGTTCTTC. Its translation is CASSFPGGLKNEQFF.

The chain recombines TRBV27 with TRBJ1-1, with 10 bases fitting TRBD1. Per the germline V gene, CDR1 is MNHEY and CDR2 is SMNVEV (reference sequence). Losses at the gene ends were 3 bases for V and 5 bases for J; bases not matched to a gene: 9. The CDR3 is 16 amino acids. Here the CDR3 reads CASSFLRDRGWTEAFF. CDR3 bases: TGTGCCAGCAGTTTCCTCCGGGACAGGGGATGGACTGAAGCTTTCTTT.

The CDR3 loop is CASSLRTGALSSYEQYF. CDR3 sequence (DNA): TGTGCCAGCAGCTTGCGGACAGGCGCGTTGTCTAGTTACGAGCAGTACTTC. The chain is built from TRBV13 and TRBJ2-7; 7 bases agree with TRBD1. The germline V gene has CDR1 PRHDT and CDR2 FYEKMQ (reference sequence). After removal of 3 bases from V and 4 bases from J, the junction contained 15 bases not matched to a gene. CDR3 size: 17 residues.

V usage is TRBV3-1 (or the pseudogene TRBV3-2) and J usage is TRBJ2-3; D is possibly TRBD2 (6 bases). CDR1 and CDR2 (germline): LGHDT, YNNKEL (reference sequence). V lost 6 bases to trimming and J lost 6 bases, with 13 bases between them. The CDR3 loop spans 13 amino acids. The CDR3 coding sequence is TGTGCCAGCAGTCCCTTGGGGACTGATACGCAGTATTTT. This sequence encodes CASSPLGTDTQYF.

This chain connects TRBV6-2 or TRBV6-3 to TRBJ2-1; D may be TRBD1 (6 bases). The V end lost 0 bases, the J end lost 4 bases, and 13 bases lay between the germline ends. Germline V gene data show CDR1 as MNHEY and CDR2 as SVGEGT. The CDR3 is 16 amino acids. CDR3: CASSYSKTGGYNEQFF. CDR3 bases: TGTGCCAGCAGTTACTCTAAGACAGGCGGATACAATGAGCAGTTCTTC.

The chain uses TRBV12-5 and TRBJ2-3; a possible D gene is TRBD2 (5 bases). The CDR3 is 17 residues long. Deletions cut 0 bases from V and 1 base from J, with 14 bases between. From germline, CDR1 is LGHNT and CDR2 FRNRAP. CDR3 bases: TGTGCTAGTGGTTTGGTAATCGACTACCGGCGCACAGATACGCAGTATTTT. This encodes CASGLVIDYRRTDTQYF.

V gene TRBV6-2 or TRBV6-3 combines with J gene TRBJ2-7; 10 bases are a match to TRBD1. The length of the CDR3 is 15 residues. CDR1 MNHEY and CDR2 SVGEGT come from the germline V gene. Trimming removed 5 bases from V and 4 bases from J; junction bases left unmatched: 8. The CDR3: CASSRLWTGGYEQYF. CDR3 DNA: TGTGCCAGCAGTAGACTCTGGACAGGGGGGTACGAGCAGTACTTC.